The 2 T cell receptor beta chains below come from one sample, sequenced in a study of T cell repertoires in cytomegalovirus infection. These receptors' antigens are unknown. TCRdb ran MiXCR on the reads and lists one entry per CDR3 protein. This sample has about 570,000 distinct CDR3 sequences, with 35% to 50% found just once. The input for sequencing was cultured PBMCs, taken from culture after CMV antigen stimulation. These receptor sequences come from a human donor in good health (CMV status not recorded). Some clones in this sample may be carry-over from other donors' samples.

This clonotype was observed a few times. The chain recombines TRBV2 with TRBJ2-3, with D unclear. This CDR3 has 13 amino acids. V shed 3 bases and J shed 5 bases, with 9 bases lying between them. Germline lookup yields CDR1 SNHLY and CDR2 FYNNEI. The CDR3 protein is CASSDGPRDTQYF. The DNA for the CDR3 is TGTGCCAGCAGTGATGGTCCGCGAGATACGCAGTATTTT.

This chain links TRBV6-6 with TRBJ2-1; D remains unclear. The CDR3 spans 16 residues. Looked up from germline, CDR1 is MNHNY and CDR2 is SVGAGI (reference sequence). V lost 3 bases and J lost 6, with 18 bases in between. CDR3 DNA: TGTGCCAGCAGTTATAGCCCGGCAGGCCGGACCAATGAGCAGTTCTTC. Translation: CASSYSPAGRTNEQFF.